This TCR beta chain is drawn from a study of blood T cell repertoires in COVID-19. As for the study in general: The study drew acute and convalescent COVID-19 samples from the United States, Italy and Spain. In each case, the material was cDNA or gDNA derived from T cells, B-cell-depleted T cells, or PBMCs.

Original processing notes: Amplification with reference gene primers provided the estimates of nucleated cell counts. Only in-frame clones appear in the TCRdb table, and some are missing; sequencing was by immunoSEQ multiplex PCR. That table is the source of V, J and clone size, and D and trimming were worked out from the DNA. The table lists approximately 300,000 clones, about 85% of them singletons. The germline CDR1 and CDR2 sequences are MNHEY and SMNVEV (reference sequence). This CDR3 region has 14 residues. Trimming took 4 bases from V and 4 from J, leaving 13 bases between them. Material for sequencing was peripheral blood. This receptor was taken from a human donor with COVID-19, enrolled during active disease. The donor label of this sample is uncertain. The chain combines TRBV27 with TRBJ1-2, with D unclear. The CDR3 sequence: CASSSYPGGYGYTF. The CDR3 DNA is TGTGCCAGCAGTTCCTACCCGGGAGGCTATGGCTACACCTTC.